Listed here is a single TCR beta chain. Its recognized antigen is unknown. These data are taken from a study of cytomegalovirus exposure and HLA in healthy donors (dated by TCRdb to the late 2010s). General notes on the study: An earlier analysis of 587 of the donors reported around 280 Gb of sequence data and around 120 million unique TCR beta sequences obtained from some 170 million T cells. The number of typed donors differed by locus: about 620-630 for A, B, C, DRB1 and DQB1; some 540 for DQA1; 606 for DPA1; and some 470 for DPB1. To predict cytomegalovirus infection status, the study brought together high-throughput TCR immunosequencing, statistical association of individual TCRs with disease status, and machine learning. In a later analysis, previously published TCR beta repertoires from 500 to 750 donors were re-analyzed and high-resolution HLA genotyping was added so that TCR occurrence patterns could be studied. A later genetic analysis used genome-wide SNP genotypes for about 60% of the roughly 670 donors, treating that subset as a discovery cohort. Roughly five DR-DQ haplotypes were treated as single units for association and clustering because of strong linkage in the cohort. Among some 410 genotyped donors of the cohort, an average of roughly 230,000 unique TCR beta nucleotide sequences was sequenced per donor, of which approximately 18% were non-productive. Donor age, sex, ethnicity and CMV serostatus were compiled alongside the repertoire data. Both class I and class II loci were covered by HLA typing, at four-digit resolution. The genetic ancestry cluster associated with self-reported Caucasian donors included 70% to 85% of the roughly 380 genotyped donors. All discovery cohort repertoires had been generated using a single sequencing platform. Along with the roughly 670-subject first cohort, a separate validation cohort of over 90 different subjects was used. The aim of the study was to test whether cataloging public T cell receptors could identify signatures of past pathogen exposure. In the later analysis, no new phenotypic data were used to find candidate immune exposures; instead, reliance was placed on TCR beta sequences and their occurrence across donors. The T cell repertoires of roughly 660 subjects were profiled by immunosequencing and related to cytomegalovirus serostatus. An earlier analysis of roughly 600 of the donors used high-throughput TCR beta sequencing to judge whether each TCR beta V gene segment behaved as functional or pseudogenic. Roughly 300 gigabases of sequencing data and around 87 million unique TCR sequences were included in an early release covering several hundred HLA-typed donors.

The protocol used for the library was the immunoSEQ multiplex PCR assay. The multiplex PCR relied on a mix of 60 forward primers for TCR Vbeta segments and 13 reverse primers for TCR Jbeta segments. The CDR3 region of rearranged TCR beta genes was amplified from genomic DNA by a multiplex PCR assay. The amplified TCR beta libraries were sequenced on the Illumina HiSeq System as 87-base-pair reads. Under the source paper's analysis protocol: Across the 670 or so repertoires, a later analysis counted tens of millions of unique TCR beta chains, 9.5 million to 12 million of which were shared by at least two donors. To remove PCR and sequencing errors, raw reads were error-corrected and collapsed into unique sequences using a nearest-neighbor algorithm that merged closely related sequences. CDR3 sequences were aligned to IMGT reference sequences to assign V, D and J gene segments. Each retained sequence needed at least a six-nucleotide match to both a V gene segment and a J gene segment. A rearrangement was called productive if the CDR3 had no stop codons and remained in frame with V and J, and every other rearrangement was called non-productive. CDR3 was defined according to IMGT convention as the region running from the second conserved V-encoded cysteine to the conserved J-encoded phenylalanine. The earlier analysis of a few hundred of the donors excluded sequences that lacked an unambiguous match to a single V gene segment. In an earlier analysis of approximately 500 of the donors, a V segment was called functional when productive rearrangements were above 56.7%, and segregating when the standard deviation between donors exceeded 5%. To diagnose cytomegalovirus status from the catalog of TCR beta chain sequences, a statistical classification framework was built. In a later analysis, V and J genes were assigned by comparing TCR nucleotide sequences against IMGT/GENE-DB human TR gene sequences. Using the TCRdist pipeline, a later analysis assigned CDR3 sequences along with most-parsimonious VDJ recombination scenarios. In a later analysis, every TCR beta chain was defined by the combination of its CDR3 amino acid sequence and its V-gene family, and reads without a unique V-gene family were dropped. A later analysis removed 500 to 650 highly shared, low-generation-probability nucleotide sequences to deal with suspected cross-contamination and a sequencing artifact. A later analysis calculated a clonal expansion index for each public chain from normalized within-repertoire ranks of inferred template counts. A later analysis computed generation probabilities with a VDJ recombination model fitted to out-of-frame rearrangements, and checked the results against IGoR. Hypergeometric tests were used in a later analysis to score TCR-TCR, TCR-HLA and TCR-CMV co-occurrence, with a repertoire-size bias correction applied to the TCR pairs. In a later analysis, false discovery rates were estimated by permuting HLA or CMV assignments 20 times. In a later analysis, co-occurring TCRs were grouped using DBSCAN, with TCRdist sequence similarity added in when clustering inside HLA-allele-positive subsets. Repertoires with fewer than 30,000 or more than 120,000 public chains were left out of co-occurrence clustering, as were several repertoires with anomalous nucleotide sharing. TCRdb mirrors the immuneACCESS table, restricted to in-frame sequences. Some clones are absent from its copies; in checked studies, under half trace to an unresolved V gene, and the reason for the others is unknown. From that table come the V and J calls and clone size; the DNA was used to work out D and trimming. The record for this sample contains about 150,000 clones. The ten largest clones represent about 2% of the sample.

CDR1 SGDLS and CDR2 YYNGEE were looked up in the germline V gene. The CDR3 has 16 amino acids, counting the end cysteine and phenylalanine. The only DNA kept is the CDR3, 48 bases in frame from the first base. V loses 1 base, J loses 5 bases, and the germline ends lie 15 bases apart. In total, 500 to 700 healthy bone marrow donors made up the cohort. All cohort members were sampled while nominally healthy, although unrecorded immune exposures were likely present. The donor was CMV seronegative and was included in the group of 352 seronegative cohort members. A peripheral blood sample was collected from each donor, and TCR beta sequencing was performed on peripheral blood mononuclear cells. Genomic DNA extraction from the blood cell samples was performed with the Qiagen DNeasy Blood Extraction Kit. Broader findings and caveats from the paper: The 87-base-pair reads could not distinguish some IMGT-functional V segments, including TRBV6-2 and TRBV6-3, so those segments were excluded. Compared with the 666-donor mean, donors in an Asian-associated ancestry cluster had fewer N-insertions in productive TCRs, according to a later genetic analysis. In a later analysis, several top co-occurrence clusters were reported to appear linked to parvovirus B19, influenza, CMV and Epstein-Barr virus. A later analysis found that HLA-associated TCR beta chains were more clonally expanded and had lower generation probabilities than equally common non-associated chains. A later analysis found that most CMV-associated TCR beta chains appeared HLA-restricted, with HLA associations seemingly driven largely by CMV exposure. A further reported finding was that TCR beta sequences accurately predicted the HLA-A and HLA-B alleles for most subjects in the first cohort. A later analysis associated about 16,000 TCR beta sequences with specific HLA alleles at a false discovery rate of 0.05. Sequencing depth was assumed to be roughly uniform across donors in the presence/absence analyses, though that assumption may not hold. According to the authors, the approach could potentially be generalized to other disease states and immunological phenotypes. In the study, around 160 TCR beta chains were listed as associated with cytomegalovirus. In a later genetic analysis, a missense DCLRE1C variant was associated with V-gene and J-gene trimming of TCR beta chains, and the association was replicated in an independent cohort. In vitro tests confirmed that three of the cytomegalovirus-associated TCR beta chains recognize cytomegalovirus antigens. Only TCR beta chains were sequenced in this cohort, and the absence of alpha or paired-chain data limited detectable features. HLA typing was unavailable for some donors at each locus, so association tests used only the typed subset. Most TCR sequences were seen in very few donors, while some public TCRs were found in many individuals. A later analysis found that TCR association rates varied across HLA loci, with DRB1 alleles showing the most associated TCRs and HLA-C alleles the fewest. The only immune exposure information available for the cohort was CMV serostatus. The sequencing pipeline was judged likely to have produced a cluster of highly shared sequence variants as a technical artifact. In an earlier analysis of 587 of the donors, most TCR beta V segments were observed in productive rearrangements about 87% or about 30% of the time, broadly matching IMGT annotations. Assigning TCR associations to individual alleles was difficult when HLA alleles, especially DR and DQ, strongly co-occurred. Linkage disequilibrium might explain the correlated functional status among segregating V segments, but an unknown experimental factor could not be ruled out. The classifier was reported to diagnose cytomegalovirus status with high specificity and sensitivity in both the original cohort and the validation cohort. Because counts were too low, fewer than 20 rarely observed V segments, including chromosome 9 orphons, were excluded from the earlier analysis of 500 to 700 of the donors.

Sample: PBMCs. The rearrangement joined TRBV9 to TRBJ1-4; a tentative D match to TRBD1 spans 6 bases. This receptor was identified in a man in his thirties or forties in good health and CMV-seronegative. The CDR3 loop reads CASSVSPDSLNEKLFF. Read as DNA, the sequence is TGTGCCAGCAGCGTAAGCCCGGACAGCCTGAATGAAAAACTGTTTTTT.